The next 21 T cell receptor beta chains were all read from a single sample in a study of cytomegalovirus exposure and HLA in healthy donors. Vbeta (60) and Jbeta (13) primers were used in the PCR. Method: immunoSEQ multiplex PCR; TCRdb's copy keeps in-frame clones and lacks some. In the table there are fewer than 200,000 clones, around 83% of which are singletons. Sequenced sample: PBMCs. Source of these receptors: a man in his fifties or sixties in good health and CMV-seronegative.

This clone was observed a few times. The chain recombines TRBV5-8 with TRBJ2-1; 7 bases line up with TRBD1. V lost 7 bases and J lost 2; bases outside the gene matches: 9. This CDR3 is built from 15 residues. Germline V CDR1 and CDR2: SGHTS, YDEGEE. The chain's CDR3 is CASGPGQTTYNEQFF. The CDR3 region has the DNA TGTGCCAGCGGGCCGGGACAGACGACCTACAATGAGCAGTTCTTC.

This clone was recorded a few times. The rearrangement uses TRBV30 and TRBJ2-3; 8 bases line up with TRBD2. The CDR3 has 14 amino acids. The germline V gene encodes CDR1 GTSNPN and CDR2 SVGIG (reference sequence). The V and J ends lost 0 bases and 5 bases, in that order; junction bases with no gene match: 4. CDR3 in DNA: TGTGCCTGGAGTGTCGGCGGGAGGTTAGATACGCAGTATTTT. This codes for CAWSVGGRLDTQYF.

The chain is built from TRBV29-1 and TRBJ2-2, with a weak D call TRBD1 (6 bases). CDR3 length: 15 residues. Deletions cut 3 bases from V and 0 bases from J, with 11 bases between. Germline CDR1 is SQVTM and CDR2 is ANQGSEA. DNA of the CDR3: TGCAGCGTTGATACAGGGACCCCGAACACCGGGGAGCTGTTTTTT. Its protein is CSVDTGTPNTGELFF.

The chain combines TRBV20-1 with TRBJ1-1; possibly TRBD1 for D (5 bases). Germline V CDR1 and CDR2: DFQATT, SNEGSKA (reference sequence). This CDR3 spans 11 amino acids. As DNA, the CDR3 is TGCAGGGTAAGGGGGAACACTGAAGCTTTCTTT. Translating gives CRVRGNTEAFF.

This chain connects TRBV7-2 to TRBJ2-3; TRBD1 aligns across 8 bases. From germline, CDR1 is SGHTA and CDR2 FQGNSA. V trimming: 5 bases; J trimming: 0 bases; junction bases outside the gene matches: 7. The CDR3 is 16 amino acids. The CDR3 DNA reads as TGTGCCAGCAGCCCACAGGACAGGGCAAGCACAGATACGCAGTATTTT. Its translation is CASSPQDRASTDTQYF.

V is TRBV4-1 and J is TRBJ2-5, with 11 bases matching TRBD2. V shed 1 base and J 5 bases; nucleotides not matched to a gene: 9. Germline CDR1 MGHRA, CDR2 YSYEKL. The CDR3 length is 17 residues. CDR3 protein: CASSQGLLAGAGETQYF. The CDR3 DNA reads as TGCGCCAGCAGCCAAGGCTTACTAGCGGGAGCGGGCGAGACCCAGTACTTC.

The rearrangement joins TRBV9 to TRBJ1-5; 8 positions match TRBD1. The CDR3 length is 19 residues. The V gene's germline CDR1 is SGDLS and CDR2 YYNGEE. Trimming took 0 bases from V and 2 from J; bases not matched to a gene: 13. The CDR3 region is CASSVEGTGEPGGNQPQHF. Written as DNA, the CDR3 is TGTGCCAGCAGCGTAGAGGGGACAGGCGAACCCGGGGGCAATCAGCCCCAGCATTTT. The entire variable domain, with the rest obtained from reference TRBV9 and TRBJ1-5, is as follows: DSGVTQTPKHLITATGQRVTLRCSPRSGDLSVYWYQQSLDQGLQFLIQYYNGEERAKGNILERFSAQQFPDLHSELNLSSLELGDSALYFCASSVEGTGEPGGNQPQHFGDGTRLSIL.

The chain is built from TRBV5-5 and TRBJ2-7, with a weak D call TRBD2 (6 bases). This CDR3 comprises 15 residues. Germline values: CDR1 SGHKS, CDR2 YYEKEE (reference sequence). V lost 2 bases and J lost 4, with 16 bases in between. This chain's CDR3 is CASSLPGTGVYEQYF. The CDR3 DNA reads TGTGCCAGCAGCTTACCAGGGACGGGGGTTTACGAGCAGTACTTC. The whole variable domain, filled in from reference TRBV5-5 and TRBJ2-7, reads DAGVTQSPTHLIKTRGQQVTLRCSPISGHKSVSWYQQVLGQGPQFIFQYYEKEERGRGNFPDRFSARQFPNYSSELNVNALLLGDSALYLCASSLPGTGVYEQYFGPGTRLTVT.

Concerning this clone: Mismatch with germline at one junction end may stem from a read error. The chain employs TRBV14 and TRBJ2-6, with a weak D call TRBD1 (5 bases). From germline, CDR1 is SGHDN and CDR2 FVKESK. CDR3 length: 17 residues. The CDR3: CASSPTAYTSGANALTF. CDR3 DNA sequence: TGTGCCAGCAGCCCCACAGCTTACACCTCTGGGGCCAACGCCCTGACTTTC.

The rearrangement uses TRBV5-1 and TRBJ1-1; possibly TRBD1 for D (6 bases). V lost 3 bases, J lost 1 base, and 16 bases lay in between. The CDR3 is made up of 16 amino acids. Germline-derived CDR1 and CDR2 are SGHRS and YFSETQ. CDR3 loop: CASSSGYRDKNTEAFF. In DNA, the CDR3 is TGCGCCAGCAGCTCAGGCTACCGGGACAAGAACACTGAAGCTTTCTTT.

The chain recombines TRBV5-4 with TRBJ2-4, with D maybe TRBD2 (7 bases). This CDR3 spans 14 amino acids. Between the trimmed V and J ends, which lost 4 bases and 5 bases, there was a span of 13 bases. CDR1 and CDR2 from the germline V gene are SGHNT and YYREEE (reference sequence). As DNA, the CDR3 is TGTGCCAGCAGCCCGGGCGGGGGCCAAAACATTCAGTACTTC. It codes for CASSPGGGQNIQYF.

This chain connects TRBV11-2 to TRBJ1-5; weak D call: TRBD1 (5 bases). This CDR3 is 13 amino acids long. V lost 3 bases to trimming and J lost 5 bases, with 8 bases between them. Germline V gene data show CDR1 as SGHAT and CDR2 as FQNNGV. CDR3 nucleotides: TGTGCCAGCAGCTTCCAACAGGATCAGCCCCAGCATTTT. This sequence encodes CASSFQQDQPQHF.

The V gene is TRBV18, the J gene TRBJ2-7; 10 bases are shared with TRBD2. Trimming removed 0 bases from V and 2 bases from J; junction bases left unmatched: 1. The CDR3 sequence is 15 residues long. The V gene's germline CDR1 is KGHSH and CDR2 LQKENI. The chain's CDR3 is CASSPPTSGPYEQYF. The CDR3 bases are TGTGCCAGCTCACCACCGACTAGCGGGCCCTACGAGCAGTACTTC.

This chain joins TRBV5-1 and TRBJ2-1; 10 bases agree with TRBD2. The CDR3 has 18 amino acids. With V trimmed by 4 bases and J by 0 bases, 10 bases remained unmatched. Germline assignment: CDR1 SGHRS and CDR2 YFSETQ. The CDR3 sequence: CASSRRTSGPSSYNEQFF. The CDR3 region has the DNA TGCGCCAGCAGCCGTAGGACTAGCGGACCCAGCTCCTACAATGAGCAGTTCTTC.

The V gene is TRBV7-8, the J gene TRBJ2-7; D may be TRBD1 (6 bases). The V gene lost 3 bases and the J gene lost 1 base, with 10 bases spanning the gap. The germline V gene encodes CDR1 SGHVS and CDR2 FQNEAQ. The CDR3 is 14 residues long. The CDR3 DNA sequence: TGTGCCAGCAGCTTTGGACAGTCATCCTACGAGCAGTACTTC. Protein: CASSFGQSSYEQYF.

The chain recombines TRBV5-1 with TRBJ2-7; 9 bases are shared with TRBD1. The CDR3 totals 13 residues. Germline V lookup: CDR1 SGHRS, CDR2 YFSETQ. V shed 4 bases, J shed 6 bases, and the junction held 5 bases outside the gene matches. CDR3 DNA sequence: TGCGCCAGCAGCCCGGGACAGGGAGCCGAGCAGTACTTC. Protein: CASSPGQGAEQYF.

The CDR3 DNA follows: TGCGCCAGCAGCCCCTTTAATGGGGGCGACTACAATGAGCAGTTCTTC. Protein: CASSPFNGGDYNEQFF. This chain joins TRBV4-1 and TRBJ2-1, with D possibly TRBD1 on 6 matching bases. Looked up from germline, CDR1 is MGHRA and CDR2 is YSYEKL. The CDR3 length is 16 residues. V gave up 4 bases and J gave up 3 bases, with 16 bases separating them.

V gene TRBV12-2 combines with J gene TRBJ2-7; TRBD2, the D gene given by the table, was not confirmed from the DNA. TRBV12-2 is designated a pseudogene. The CDR3 loop spans 13 amino acids. CDR3 region: CASRRDFAYEQYF. DNA of the CDR3: TGTGCAAGTCGCCGGGACTTCGCCTACGAGCAGTACTTC.

This clone was seen a single time. The rearrangement uses TRBV15 and TRBJ1-5, with 10 nucleotides matching TRBD1. V shed 1 base, J shed 4 bases, and the junction held 7 bases outside the gene matches. Germline CDR1 is LNHNV and CDR2 is YYDKDF (reference sequence). The CDR3 consists of 17 residues. The DNA of the CDR3 is TGTGCCACCAGCAGAGGGACAGGGGGTTCCCGTAATCAGCCCCAGCATTTT. This sequence encodes CATSRGTGGSRNQPQHF.

The CDR3 DNA reads TGTGCCAGCAGCTCCACAGGGGGAACCACTGGAAACACCATATATTTT. Amino acid sequence: CASSSTGGTTGNTIYF. The chain employs TRBV7-2 and TRBJ1-3; 8 nucleotides align to TRBD1. This CDR3 spans 16 amino acids. The germline V gene has CDR1 SGHTA and CDR2 FQGNSA. The ends lost 4 bases at V and 2 bases at J; junction bases unmatched: 7.

This clone has only one observation. Germline and junction disagree at one end, which may indicate a read error. The chain couples TRBV6-6 to TRBJ1-3, with D tentatively TRBD1 (5 bases). The length of the CDR3 is 11 residues. From germline, CDR1 is MNHNY and CDR2 SVGAGI (reference sequence). The CDR3 coding sequence is TGTGCCAGCGAAGCATCAAAACAGGTCCGTTTT. Protein product: CASEASKQVRF.